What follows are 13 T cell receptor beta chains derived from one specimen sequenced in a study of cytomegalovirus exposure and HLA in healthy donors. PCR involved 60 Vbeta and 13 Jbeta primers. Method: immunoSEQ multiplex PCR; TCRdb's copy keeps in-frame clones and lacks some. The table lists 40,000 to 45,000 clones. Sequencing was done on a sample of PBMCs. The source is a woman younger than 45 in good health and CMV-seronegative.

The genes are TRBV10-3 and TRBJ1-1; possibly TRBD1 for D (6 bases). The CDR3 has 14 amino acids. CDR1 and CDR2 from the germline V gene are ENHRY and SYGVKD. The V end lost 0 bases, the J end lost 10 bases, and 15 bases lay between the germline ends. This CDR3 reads CAISESTQGSGAFF. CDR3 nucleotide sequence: TGTGCCATCAGTGAGTCGACTCAGGGGAGCGGAGCTTTCTTT.

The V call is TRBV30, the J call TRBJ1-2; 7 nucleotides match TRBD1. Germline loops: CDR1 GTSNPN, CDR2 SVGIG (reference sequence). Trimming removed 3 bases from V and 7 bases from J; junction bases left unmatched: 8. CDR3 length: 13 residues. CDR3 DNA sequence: TGTGCCTGGAGCGCACAGGGGACCCGTGGCTACACCTTC. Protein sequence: CAWSAQGTRGYTF.

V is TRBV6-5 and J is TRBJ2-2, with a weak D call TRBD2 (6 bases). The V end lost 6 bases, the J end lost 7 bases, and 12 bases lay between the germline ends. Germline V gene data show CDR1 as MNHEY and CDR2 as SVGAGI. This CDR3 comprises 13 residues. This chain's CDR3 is CASRPRGSGELFF. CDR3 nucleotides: TGTGCCAGCAGGCCCCGGGGGAGCGGGGAGCTGTTTTTT.

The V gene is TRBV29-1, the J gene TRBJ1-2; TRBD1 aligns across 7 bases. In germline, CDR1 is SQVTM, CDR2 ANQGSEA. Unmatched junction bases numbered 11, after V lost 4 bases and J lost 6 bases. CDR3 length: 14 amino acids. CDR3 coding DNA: TGCAGCGTTGCGGGCGACAGGGTCCGGGATGGCTACACCTTC. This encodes CSVAGDRVRDGYTF.

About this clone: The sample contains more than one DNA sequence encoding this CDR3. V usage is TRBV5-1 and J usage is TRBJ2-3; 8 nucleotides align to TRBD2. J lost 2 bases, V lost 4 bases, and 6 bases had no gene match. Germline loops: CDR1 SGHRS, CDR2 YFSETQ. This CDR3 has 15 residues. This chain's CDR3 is CASSLSGGITDTQYF. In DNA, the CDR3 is TGCGCCAGCAGCCTGTCGGGGGGGATCACAGATACGCAGTATTTT.

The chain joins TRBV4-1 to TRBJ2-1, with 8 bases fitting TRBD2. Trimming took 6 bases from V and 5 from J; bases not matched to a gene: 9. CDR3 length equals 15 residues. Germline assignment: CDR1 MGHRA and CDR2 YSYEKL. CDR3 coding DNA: TGCGCCAGCAGTAGCGCTAGCGGGTTAAACAATGAGCAGTTCTTC. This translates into CASSSASGLNNEQFF.

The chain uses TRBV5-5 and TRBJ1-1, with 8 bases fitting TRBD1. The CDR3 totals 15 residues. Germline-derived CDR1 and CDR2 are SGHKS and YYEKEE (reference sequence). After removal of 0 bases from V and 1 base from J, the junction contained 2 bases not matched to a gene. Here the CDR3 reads CASSLDGTGNTEAFF. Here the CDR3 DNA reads TGTGCCAGCAGCTTGGATGGGACAGGGAACACTGAAGCTTTCTTT.

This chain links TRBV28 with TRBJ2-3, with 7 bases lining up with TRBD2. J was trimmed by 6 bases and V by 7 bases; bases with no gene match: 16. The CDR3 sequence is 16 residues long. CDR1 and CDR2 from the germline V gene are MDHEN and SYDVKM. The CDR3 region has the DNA TGTGCCAGCACAACATTAGCGGGTACCCTGTTGGATACGCAGTATTTT. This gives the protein CASTTLAGTLLDTQYF.

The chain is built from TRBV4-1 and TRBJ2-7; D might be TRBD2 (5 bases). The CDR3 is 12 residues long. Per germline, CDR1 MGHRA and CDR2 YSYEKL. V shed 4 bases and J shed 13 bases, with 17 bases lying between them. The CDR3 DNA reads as TGCGCCAGCAGCCCCGAGAGTGGGAGCCATTACTTC. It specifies CASSPESGSHYF.

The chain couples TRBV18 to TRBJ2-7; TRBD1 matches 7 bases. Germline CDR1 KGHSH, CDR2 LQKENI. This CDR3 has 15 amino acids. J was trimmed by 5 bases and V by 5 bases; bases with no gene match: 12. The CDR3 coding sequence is TGTGCCAGCTCATCCGATAAACAGGGGTCGGACGAGCAGTACTTC. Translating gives CASSSDKQGSDEQYF.

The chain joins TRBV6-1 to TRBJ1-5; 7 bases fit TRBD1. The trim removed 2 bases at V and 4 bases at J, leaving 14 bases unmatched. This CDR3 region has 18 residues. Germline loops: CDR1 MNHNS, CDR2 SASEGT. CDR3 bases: TGTGCCAGCAGTGAATTGACGTGGAGAGGACAGGTTAATCAGCCCCAGCATTTT. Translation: CASSELTWRGQVNQPQHF.

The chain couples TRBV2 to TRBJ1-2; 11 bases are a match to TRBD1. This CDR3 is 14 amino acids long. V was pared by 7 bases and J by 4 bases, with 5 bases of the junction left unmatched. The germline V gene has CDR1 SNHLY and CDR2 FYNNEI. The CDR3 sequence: CASMDRGRSYGYTF. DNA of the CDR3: TGTGCCAGCATGGACAGGGGGCGCAGCTATGGCTACACCTTC. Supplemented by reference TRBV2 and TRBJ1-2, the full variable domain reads EPEVTQTPSHQVTQMGQEVILRCVPISNHLYFYWYRQILGQKVEFLVSFYNNEISEKSEIFDDQFSVERPDGSNFTLKIRSTKLEDSAMYFCASMDRGRSYGYTFGSGTRLTVV.

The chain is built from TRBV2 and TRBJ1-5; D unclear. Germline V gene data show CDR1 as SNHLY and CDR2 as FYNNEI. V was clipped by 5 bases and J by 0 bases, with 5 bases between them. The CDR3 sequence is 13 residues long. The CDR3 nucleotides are TGTGCCAGCAGTACCTATAGCAATCAGCCCCAGCATTTT. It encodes CASSTYSNQPQHF.